The TCR beta chain under discussion was sequenced for a study of blood T cell repertoires in COVID-19. The overall study: Nucleic acid was either cDNA or gDNA, and it came from T cells, B-cell-depleted T cells, or PBMCs.

With 3 bases removed from V and 10 bases from J, the gap between germline ends came to 7 bases. Germline V gives CDR1 LGHDT, CDR2 YNNKEL (reference sequence). The CDR3 is 12 amino acids. The repertoire was sequenced with immunoSEQ multiplex PCR; TCRdb's copy has only in-frame clones and lacks some. The sample records 150,000 to 200,000 clones, approximately 92% being singletons. This clone showed up just once. This receptor was taken from a woman aged 45-60 years with acute or convalescent COVID-19. Sequencing was done on a sample of peripheral blood. V gene TRBV3-1 (or the pseudogene TRBV3-2) combines with J gene TRBJ1-6; no firm D call. The CDR3 sequence: CASSQGESPLHF. For the CDR3, the DNA is TGTGCCAGCAGCCAGGGCGAGTCACCCCTCCACTTT.